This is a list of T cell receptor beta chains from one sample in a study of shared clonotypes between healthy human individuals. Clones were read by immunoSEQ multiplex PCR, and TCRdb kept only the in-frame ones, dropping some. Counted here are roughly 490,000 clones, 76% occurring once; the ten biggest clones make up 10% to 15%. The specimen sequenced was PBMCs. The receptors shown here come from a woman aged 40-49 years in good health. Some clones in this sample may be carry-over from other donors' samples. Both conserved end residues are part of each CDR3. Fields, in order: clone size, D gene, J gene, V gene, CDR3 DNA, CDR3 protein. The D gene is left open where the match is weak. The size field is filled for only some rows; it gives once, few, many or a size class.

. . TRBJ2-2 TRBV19 TGTGCCAGTGTCCGAGCGGAGAACACCGGGGAGCTGTTTTTT CASVRAENTGELFF
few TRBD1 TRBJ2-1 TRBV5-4 TGTGCCAGCAGCCCGGACAGGGATGAGCAGTTCTTC CASSPDRDEQFF
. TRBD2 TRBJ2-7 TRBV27 TGTGCCAGCAGTTTCACGACCCCTGGGCCGGAAATAGCGGGGTACGAGCAGTACTTC CASSFTTPGPEIAGYEQYF
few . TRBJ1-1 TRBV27 TGTGCCAGCAGTTTATCGATCGGCTGGCAGGGAGAGAACACTGAAGCTTTCTTT CASSLSIGWQGENTEAFF
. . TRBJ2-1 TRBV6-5 TGTGCCAGCAGACCAGGGACTGCATCTAAGGAGCAGTTCTTC CASRPGTASKEQFF
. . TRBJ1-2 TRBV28 TGTGCCAGCAGCCGAAGACGGGAACTTAACTATGGCTACACCTTC CASSRRRELNYGYTF
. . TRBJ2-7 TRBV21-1 TGTGCCAGCAGCAAGACTAGGCTTTCCGGGTACGAGCAGTACTTC CASSKTRLSGYEQYF
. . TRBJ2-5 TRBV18 TGTGCCAGCTCACCAAACCAAAGGACTTTTTCCCAAGAGACCCAGTACTTC CASSPNQRTFSQETQYF
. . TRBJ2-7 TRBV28 TGTGCCAGCACCCCCGGGGGACAGCGCTATTACGAGCAGTACTTC CASTPGGQRYYEQYF
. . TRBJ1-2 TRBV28 TGTGCCAGCAGTTTGGGGACCGCGAAAAACTATGGCTACACCTTC CASSLGTAKNYGYTF
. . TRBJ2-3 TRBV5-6 TGTGCCAGCAGCTTGTCGGGGCGAGATACGCAGTATTTT CASSLSGRDTQYF
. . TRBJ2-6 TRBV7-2 TGTGCCAGCGGCTCTGGGGCCGACGTCCTGACTTTC CASGSGADVLTF
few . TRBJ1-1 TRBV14 TGTGCCAGCAGCGCGGACAGCGACACTGAAGCTTTCTTT CASSADSDTEAFF
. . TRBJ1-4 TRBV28 TGTGCCACACGGACATATGAAAAACTGTTTTTT CATRTYEKLFF
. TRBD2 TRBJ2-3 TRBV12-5 TGTGCTAGTGGTTCTCTTATGGGAGGGGCAGATACGCAGTATTTT CASGSLMGGADTQYF
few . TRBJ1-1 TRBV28 TGTGCCAGCAGTTTAGTCCAGCGGAACACTGAAGCTTTCTTT CASSLVQRNTEAFF
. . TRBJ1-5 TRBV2 TGTGCCAGCAAGAAGGACGGGAACAATCAGCCCCAGCATTTT CASKKDGNNQPQHF
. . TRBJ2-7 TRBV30 TGTGCCTGGACTTTGGGGGGCGACGAGCAGTACTTC CAWTLGGDEQYF
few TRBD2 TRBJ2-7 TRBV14 TGTGCCAGCAGCCAAGCGGGAGGGGGCTCCTACGAGCAGTACTTC CASSQAGGGSYEQYF
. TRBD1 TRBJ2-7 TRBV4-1 TGCGCCAGCAGCCAAGCTGGGACAGGGGACTACGAGCAGTACTTC CASSQAGTGDYEQYF
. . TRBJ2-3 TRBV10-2 TGCGCCAGCACTCCAGGGTCCCAGCGGAGCACAGATACGCAGTATTTT CASTPGSQRSTDTQYF
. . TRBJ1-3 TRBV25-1 TGTGCCAGCAGTGTAATCCACCCTTGGGGGGCCGGAAACACCATATATTTT CASSVIHPWGAGNTIYF
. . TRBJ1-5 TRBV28 TGTGCCAGCAGTTCGGAGGTGGACAATCAGCCCCAGCATTTT CASSSEVDNQPQHF
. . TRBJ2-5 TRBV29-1 TGCAGCGCTGGAGAGGGGGAAGAGACCCAGTACTTC CSAGEGEETQYF
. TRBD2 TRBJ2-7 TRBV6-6 TGTGCCAGCAAAATACTAGCGGCGAGCTCCTACGAGCAGTACTTC CASKILAASSYEQYF
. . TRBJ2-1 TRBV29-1 TGCAGCGTATTACAGGGTTACAATGAGCAGTTCTTC CSVLQGYNEQFF
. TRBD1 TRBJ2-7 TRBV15 TGTGCCACCAGCAGGGAGTACAGGGGGCCGGCCGCGGGTACCTTC CATSREYRGPAAGTF
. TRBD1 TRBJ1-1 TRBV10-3 TGTGCCATCAGGAAGGCCGGACAGGGGAACACTGAAGCTTTCTTT CAIRKAGQGNTEAFF
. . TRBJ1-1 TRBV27 TGTGCCAGCAGTCCTCGCGGGGGTATGAACACTGAAGCTTTCTTT CASSPRGGMNTEAFF
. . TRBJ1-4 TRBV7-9 TGTGCCAGCAGCCGGGGTGCGGGGGTTGGTGGTAATGAAAAACTGTTTTTT CASSRGAGVGGNEKLFF
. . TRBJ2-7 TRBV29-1 TGCAGCGTCCGGACAGTCAGAACTTTCTACGAGCAGTACTTC CSVRTVRTFYEQYF
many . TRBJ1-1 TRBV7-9 TGTGCCAGCAGCCGCGGTTCTGGTCTTAACACTGAAGCTTTCTTT CASSRGSGLNTEAFF
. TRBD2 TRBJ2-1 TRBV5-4 TGTGCCAGCAGCTTGCTAGCGGGAGGGATGGATGAGCAGTTCTTC CASSLLAGGMDEQFF
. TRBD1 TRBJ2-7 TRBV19 TGTGCCACCCACCCGACAGGGATGGGCTACGAGCAGTACTTC CATHPTGMGYEQYF
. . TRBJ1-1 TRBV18 TGTGCCAGCTCACCTAACAGGGTATCGAACACTGAAGCTTTCTTT CASSPNRVSNTEAFF